One and the same sample provided the 25 T cell receptor beta chains below, sequenced in a study of graft-versus-host responses after intestinal transplantation. Each mixed lymphocyte reaction held about 200,000 CFSE-labeled responders and about 200,000 irradiated violet-dye-labeled stimulators. The table came from immunoSEQ multiplex PCR; TCRdb's copy has only in-frame clones and leaves some out. Of 23,000 or so clones in the sample, approximately 33% were seen once. Here the sequenced sample was alloreactive CD8+ T cells from a mixed lymphocyte reaction culture, taken before intestinal transplant. Subset here: CFSE-low proliferating T cells sorted from approximately six-day pre-transplant mixed lymphocyte reaction (GvH or HvG direction). The receptor set was obtained from a human patient who received an intestinal transplant.

The rearrangement joins TRBV5-1 to TRBJ2-1; 12 bases align to TRBD2. The germline V gene encodes CDR1 SGHRS and CDR2 YFSETQ. V dropped 0 bases and J dropped 5; count of bases not matched to a gene: 0. The CDR3 has 15 residues. The chain's CDR3 is CASSLGLAGDNEQFF. CDR3 nucleotide sequence: TGCGCCAGCAGCTTGGGACTAGCGGGGGACAATGAGCAGTTCTTC.

This clone was observed a few times. The chain recombines TRBV6-5 with TRBJ2-7, with D hard to call. With 8 bases removed from V and 4 bases from J, the gap between germline ends came to 9 bases. Germline V gene data show CDR1 as MNHEY and CDR2 as SVGAGI. The CDR3 runs to 11 residues. The CDR3 here is CASGSGYEQYF. CDR3 DNA: TGTGCCAGCGGAAGTGGGTACGAGCAGTACTTC.

The sample holds a few counts of this clone. J is TRBJ1-1 and V is TRBV6-5; D gene unclear. Germline-derived CDR1 and CDR2 are MNHEY and SVGAGI. Trimming shortened V by 1 base and J by 3 bases, and 6 bases separated the two germline ends. This CDR3 has 13 amino acids. The CDR3: CASSYWEHTEAFF. The DNA of the CDR3 is TGTGCCAGCAGTTACTGGGAGCACACTGAAGCTTTCTTT.

The chain uses TRBV18 and TRBJ1-1; no firm D call. Trimming took off 0 bases at V and 5 bases at J, with 13 bases between the two ends. Per the germline V gene, CDR1 is KGHSH and CDR2 is LQKENI. This CDR3 is built from 15 residues. Here the CDR3 reads CASSPPHALGTEAFF. CDR3 nucleotides: TGTGCCAGCTCACCACCCCATGCGCTGGGGACTGAAGCTTTCTTT.

There are a few counts of this clone. The rearrangement joins TRBV29-1 to TRBJ1-1; tentatively, D is TRBD1 (5 bases). The CDR3 has 11 amino acids. The V gene lost 3 bases and the J gene lost 5 bases, with 7 bases spanning the gap. Germline V gene data show CDR1 as SQVTM and CDR2 as ANQGSEA. Written as DNA, the CDR3 is TGCAGCGTTGATGGGGGGACTGAAGCTTTCTTT. It is translated as CSVDGGTEAFF.

This clone was observed a few times. A read error may account for a junction end that differs from germline. Different DNA sequences within this sample yield the same CDR3. This chain joins TRBV7-3 and TRBJ1-6, with a possible D match to TRBD1 (5 bases). Germline lookup yields CDR1 SGHTA and CDR2 FQGTGA. The CDR3 has 15 amino acids. The CDR3 nucleotides are TGCGCCAGCAGCTTAATGGGGGGGGGAAATTCACCCCTCCACTTT. Translating gives CASSLMGGGNSPLHF.

V usage is TRBV4-1 and J usage is TRBJ2-3, with 8 bases matching TRBD2. V was clipped by 1 base and J by 4 bases; unmatched bases: 10. This CDR3 is 17 amino acids long. CDR1 and CDR2 from the germline V gene are MGHRA and YSYEKL. Written as DNA, the CDR3 is TGCGCCAGCAGCCAAGGGGCGGGCGGGGGGTTCGCAGATACGCAGTATTTT. This sequence encodes CASSQGAGGGFADTQYF.

This clone is judged medium-sized (0.01 to 0.1%). One end of the junction fails to match germline, which may point to a read error. The rearrangement uses TRBV7-6 and TRBJ2-7, with 10 positions matching TRBD2. The CDR3 has 14 residues. Germline V gene data show CDR1 as SGHVS and CDR2 as FNYEAQ. The CDR3, as DNA: TGTGCCAGCAGCGTAGCGGGGGGACACTACGAGCAGTACTTC. Protein sequence: CASSVAGGHYEQYF. Combining the CDR3 with reference TRBV7-6 and TRBJ2-7 gives the whole variable domain GAGVSQSPRYKVTKRGQDVALRCDPISGHVSLYWYRQALGQGPEFLTYFNYEAQQDKSGLPNDRFSAERPEGSISTLTIQRTEQRDSAMYRCASSVAGGHYEQYFGPGTRLTVT.

V and J are TRBV9 and TRBJ2-7; D may be TRBD1 or TRBD2 (5 bases each). Germline V lookup: CDR1 SGDLS, CDR2 YYNGEE. The CDR3 length is 14 residues. V dropped 0 bases and J dropped 3 bases, with 10 bases sitting between them. Here the CDR3 reads CASSVGGVGYEQYF. For the CDR3, the DNA is TGTGCCAGCAGCGTAGGAGGGGTGGGCTACGAGCAGTACTTC.

This chain joins TRBV5-5 and TRBJ1-5; D ambiguous. The CDR3 consists of 16 residues. Per germline, CDR1 SGHKS and CDR2 YYEKEE (reference sequence). Trimming pared 4 bases from V and 2 bases from J, leaving 16 bases between. Written as DNA, the CDR3 is TGTGCCAGCAGCCAAGAAAGGGTCGGGGGCAATCAGCCCCAGCATTTT. The encoded protein is CASSQERVGGNQPQHF.

This clone ranks as medium-sized. CDR3: CASTGGDTGELFF. In nucleotides, the CDR3 is TGTGCCAGCACAGGGGGGGACACCGGGGAGCTGTTTTTT. The J gene is TRBJ2-2, the V gene TRBV7-9; D may correspond to TRBD1 or TRBD2 (7 bases each). Trimming removed 7 bases from V and 3 bases from J, with 9 bases in between. The CDR3 consists of 13 residues. Germline values: CDR1 SEHNR, CDR2 FQNEAQ (reference sequence).

By proportion, this clone is medium-sized. The chain employs TRBV2 and TRBJ1-2; 8 bases are a match to TRBD1. V trimming: 1 base; J trimming: 3 bases; junction bases outside the gene matches: 4. Germline V gives CDR1 SNHLY, CDR2 FYNNEI. The CDR3 loop spans 15 amino acids. The CDR3 region is CASSEGSGGYYGYTF. DNA for the CDR3: TGTGCCAGCAGTGAAGGCTCAGGGGGCTACTATGGCTACACCTTC.

This clone appeared a few times. This sequence joins TRBV6-6 and TRBJ2-7, with 8 bases identical to TRBD2. The V and J ends lost 2 bases and 3 bases, in that order; junction bases with no gene match: 6. This CDR3 has 15 amino acids. CDR1 and CDR2 (germline): MNHNY, SVGAGI (reference sequence). The CDR3 reads CASSYSVSGGYEQYF. In DNA form, the CDR3 reads TGTGCCAGCAGTTACAGCGTGAGCGGGGGCTACGAGCAGTACTTC.

The J gene is TRBJ2-1, the V gene TRBV13, with D hard to call. CDR1 PRHDT and CDR2 FYEKMQ come from the germline V gene (reference sequence). The CDR3 consists of 15 residues. The V gene lost 5 bases and the J gene lost 6 bases, with 17 bases spanning the gap. This CDR3 reads CASSPYALISNEQFF. The DNA for the CDR3 is TGTGCCAGCAGCCCCTATGCCCTAATTAGCAATGAGCAGTTCTTC.

The genes are TRBV18 and TRBJ2-3, with D unclear. CDR1 and CDR2 from the germline V gene are KGHSH and LQKENI. Trimming stripped 6 bases from V and 2 bases from J, with 9 bases between. The CDR3 consists of 13 residues. CDR3 sequence: CASSRSITDTQYF. In nucleotides, the CDR3 is TGTGCCAGCTCGAGGTCTATCACAGATACGCAGTATTTT.

The rearrangement joins TRBV6-5 to TRBJ1-1; possible D gene TRBD1, 5 bases. This CDR3 region has 13 residues. CDR1 MNHEY and CDR2 SVGAGI come from the germline V gene. V was shortened by 4 bases and J by 7 bases, with 13 bases between the two germline ends. The CDR3 protein is CASSSSGLHEAFF. As DNA, the CDR3 is TGTGCCAGCAGTTCGTCGGGACTCCATGAAGCTTTCTTT.

This clone came up a few times. Other DNA sequences in this sample translate to the same CDR3. V gene TRBV4-1 combines with J gene TRBJ2-7; 8 nucleotides line up with TRBD2. V shed 0 bases and J 3 bases; nucleotides not matched to a gene: 1. The CDR3 loop spans 14 amino acids. From germline, CDR1 is MGHRA and CDR2 YSYEKL. CDR3 region: CASSQDGTSYEQYF. CDR3 sequence (DNA): TGCGCCAGCAGCCAAGATGGGACTAGCTACGAGCAGTACTTC.

This chain connects TRBV6-6 to TRBJ2-7; 8 bases line up with TRBD1. CDR3 length equals 14 residues. Unmatched junction bases numbered 6, after V lost 6 bases and J lost 2 bases. Per germline, CDR1 MNHNY and CDR2 SVGAGI (reference sequence). CDR3 in DNA: TGTGCCAGCAGCCCGACAGGGGCCACCTACGAGCAGTACTTC. It yields the protein CASSPTGATYEQYF.

The chain links TRBV5-1 to TRBJ1-1; D remains ambiguous. Trimming took off 0 bases at V and 3 bases at J, with 15 bases between the two ends. The CDR3 runs 16 residues. Germline V gene lookup returns CDR1 SGHRS and CDR2 YFSETQ. This chain's CDR3 is CASSLALGGRDTEAFF. The DNA for the CDR3 is TGCGCCAGCAGCTTGGCGTTGGGAGGGAGAGACACTGAAGCTTTCTTT.

The gene calls are TRBV28 and TRBJ2-3; 15 bases are a match to TRBD2. This CDR3 is built from 17 residues. The germline CDR1 and CDR2 sequences are MDHEN and SYDVKM. The V gene end was trimmed by 7 bases and the J gene end by 5 bases; junction bases not matched to a gene: 10. CDR3 bases: TGTGCCAGCACCACCCTGAGGACTAGCGGGAGGGGAGATACGCAGTATTTT. It specifies CASTTLRTSGRGDTQYF.

The V gene is TRBV2, the J gene TRBJ1-4; no firm D call. Trimming cost V 5 bases and J 5 bases, with 0 bases left between them. The CDR3 covers 10 residues. Germline V gene lookup returns CDR1 SNHLY and CDR2 FYNNEI. CDR3 sequence (DNA): TGTGCCAGCAGTAATGAAAAACTGTTTTTT. Its translation: CASSNEKLFF.

As regards this clone: The sample has other DNA sequences that encode this CDR3 too. This sequence joins TRBV27 and TRBJ2-7, with D unclear. The CDR3 length is 11 residues. Trimming left V 2 bases short and J 4 bases short, with 3 bases between. Germline lookup yields CDR1 MNHEY and CDR2 SMNVEV (reference sequence). The CDR3 loop is CASSLGYEQYF. CDR3 sequence (DNA): TGTGCCAGCAGTTTAGGGTACGAGCAGTACTTC.

Of note for this clone: At the DNA level, this CDR3 is encoded by other sequences in the same sample as well. This chain uses TRBV2 with TRBJ2-1; D unclear. The germline gives CDR1 SNHLY, CDR2 FYNNEI. Between the trimmed V and J ends, which lost 6 bases and 4 bases, there was a span of 16 bases. CDR3 length equals 15 residues. The CDR3 region has the DNA TGTGCCAGCAGAGCCTCCCCTGGTGAATACAATGAGCAGTTCTTC. Amino acid sequence: CASRASPGEYNEQFF.

The rearrangement uses TRBV6-5 and TRBJ1-2; D is undetermined. There are 12 residues in the CDR3. Germline loops: CDR1 MNHEY, CDR2 SVGAGI. V dropped 6 bases and J dropped 5 bases, with 10 bases sitting between them. The CDR3 loop is CASSSTQYGYTF. CDR3 nucleotide sequence: TGTGCCAGCAGCTCGACCCAATATGGCTACACCTTC.

The V gene is TRBV19, the J gene TRBJ1-5; D remains unclear. This CDR3 region has 14 residues. V was cut by 4 bases and J by 0 bases, with 7 bases left in between. The V gene's germline CDR1 is LNHDA and CDR2 SQIVND (reference sequence). CDR3 protein: CASSKYYSNQPQHF. CDR3 sequence (DNA): TGTGCCAGTAGTAAATATTATAGCAATCAGCCCCAGCATTTT.